This is a list of T cell receptor beta chains from one sample in a study of T-cell reconstitution after alpha-beta-depleted transplantation in children. TCRdb called the PCR reads again in MiXCR, with one record for every CDR3 protein. The sample has around 440,000 distinct CDR3 sequences; roughly 10% are singletons. The sample was PBMCs, taken before TCRalphabeta/CD19-depleted stem cell transplant. The receptor set was obtained from a child aged 2 to 10 with inherited bone marrow failure, due to receive a stem cell transplant. Both conserved end residues are part of each CDR3. A D gene is named only where the DNA matches it firmly. Size values are once, few and many counts, or a class for expanded clones, and some rows have none.

d_call j_call clone_size v_call cdr3_aa cdr3_nt
- TRBJ2-3 many TRBV5-1 CASSLGGDTQYF TGCGCCAGCAGCTTGGGGGGAGATACGCAGTATTTT
- TRBJ2-7 many TRBV7-2 CASSTSLAPYEQYF TGTGCCAGCAGCACCTCTCTAGCGCCTTACGAGCAGTACTTC
- TRBJ2-1 - TRBV7-2 CASSLRYSEWDEQFF TGTGCCAGCAGCCTAAGATATAGCGAGTGGGATGAGCAGTTCTTC
TRBD1 TRBJ2-5 many TRBV5-1 CASSQDRGLVTQYF TGCGCCAGCAGCCAGGACAGGGGGCTAGTGACCCAGTACTTC
- TRBJ2-5 many TRBV12-3/TRBV12-4 CASSRVRGQTQYF TGTGCCAGCAGCCGGGTTAGGGGACAGACCCAGTACTTC
- TRBJ2-7 many TRBV27 CASSRTGAVYEQYF TGTGCCAGCAGTCGGACGGGAGCGGTCTACGAGCAGTACTTC
- TRBJ2-5 many TRBV18 CASSRQKGVKETQYF TGTGCCAGCTCACGACAAAAGGGAGTCAAAGAGACCCAGTACTTC
TRBD1 TRBJ2-2 many TRBV5-1 CASSFHRGTGELFF TGCGCCAGCAGCTTCCACAGGGGAACCGGGGAGCTGTTTTTT
- TRBJ1-1 many TRBV12-3/TRBV12-4 CASSLQPVEAFF TGTGCCAGCAGTTTACAACCGGTTGAAGCTTTCTTT
TRBD1 TRBJ1-1 many TRBV20-1 CSARGQGGTEAFF TGCAGTGCTAGAGGACAGGGGGGCACTGAAGCTTTCTTT
- TRBJ2-1 many TRBV5-1 CASSLDVSRYNEQFF TGCGCCAGCAGCTTGGATGTCTCGCGGTACAATGAGCAGTTCTTC
TRBD2 TRBJ2-2 many TRBV20-1 CSARTSENTGELFF TGCAGTGCTCGGACTAGCGAGAACACCGGGGAGCTGTTTTTT
- TRBJ2-2 many TRBV6-6 CASIPLDGELFF TGTGCCAGCATCCCCCTGGACGGGGAGCTGTTTTTT
- TRBJ1-6 many TRBV12-3/TRBV12-4 CASSLMPADSPLHF TGTGCCAGCAGTTTGATGCCGGCCGATTCACCCCTCCACTTT